This T cell receptor beta chain was identified during a study of blood T cell repertoires in COVID-19. Study in general: From the United States, Italy and Spain came samples of acute and convalescent COVID-19. PBMCs, B-cell-depleted T cells, or T cells were the source of the cDNA or gDNA that made up the material.

Trimming removed 10 bases from V and 2 bases from J; junction bases left unmatched: 5. The germline CDR1 and CDR2 sequences are MDHEN and SYDVKM. The CDR3 sequence is 13 residues long. Study members were between roughly 18 and 100 years old and lived in some 26 US regions. Assignment of participants to cohorts was predicated upon participant-reported clinical history. Profiled with immunoSEQ multiplex PCR; TCRdb holds only in-frame clones, not every one. The sample includes roughly 150,000 clones, 80% to 85% of them seen just once. The V call is TRBV28, the J call TRBJ1-5; 7 bases map to TRBD1. Sequencing used PBMCs or T cells enriched from blood (not recorded which). The receptor comes from a man in his sixties or seventies who had been exposed to COVID-19. CDR3 DNA sequence: TGTGCCACGCAGGGGGAGGGCAATCAGCCCCAGCATTTT. This codes for CATQGEGNQPQHF.